This T cell receptor (beta chain) was recovered during a study of blood T cell repertoires in COVID-19. About the research overall: Acute and convalescent COVID-19 specimens originated in the United States, Italy and Spain. PBMCs, B-cell-depleted T cells, or T cells were the source of the cDNA or gDNA that made up the material.

The CDR3 totals 13 residues. The germline gives CDR1 SGHDN, CDR2 FVKESK. Trimming removed 4 bases at V and 0 bases at J, with 4 bases between. Authors' methods: Counts of nucleated cells, estimated from reference gene primer amplification, were obtained. The assay was immunoSEQ multiplex PCR, and TCRdb's table has in-frame clones only and misses some. V and J calls and clone size are copied from that table; D and trimming were computed from the DNA. This table has 150,000 to 160,000 clones, around 85% appearing once. The genes are TRBV14 and TRBJ1-3; D gene ambiguous. Sequences were obtained from peripheral blood. This receptor was obtained from an older woman with acute or convalescent COVID-19. The CDR3 is CASSPSSGNTIYF. The CDR3 nucleotides are TGTGCCAGCAGCCCATCCTCTGGAAACACCATATATTTT.